These 27 T cell receptor beta chains were all obtained from the same sample, sequenced in a study of blood T cell repertoires in COVID-19. Produced via immunoSEQ multiplex PCR; TCRdb's table is partial and in-frame only. The sample shows 30,000 to 40,000 clones, around 83% of them seen only once. Sequencing was done on a sample of peripheral blood. The receptor set was obtained from a man aged 60-69 years with active or convalescent COVID-19.

The chain combines TRBV5-5 with TRBJ1-6; TRBD1 might be the D (6 bases). V was trimmed by 0 bases and J by 13 bases, leaving 17 bases between them. Germline V gene sequence: CDR1 SGHKS, CDR2 YYEKEE (reference sequence). This CDR3 comprises 15 residues. The CDR3 bases are TGTGCCAGCAGCTTGGGTCTACAGGGCCCCCGGCCCCTCCACTTT. Translation gives CASSLGLQGPRPLHF.

The rearrangement uses TRBV7-8 and TRBJ2-5; TRBD2 matches at 14 bases. Losses at the gene ends were 3 bases for V and 4 bases for J; bases not matched to a gene: 4. The CDR3 is 16 amino acids. The germline gives CDR1 SGHVS, CDR2 FQNEAQ. CDR3 sequence (DNA): TGTGCCAGCAGCTTGACTAGCGGGAGGGGAGGAGAGACCCAGTACTTC. Amino acid sequence: CASSLTSGRGGETQYF.

The CDR3: CASSQVPGNTEAFF. DNA for the CDR3: TGTGCCAGCAGCCAAGTTCCAGGGAACACTGAAGCTTTCTTT. This rearrangement joins TRBV3-1 (or the pseudogene TRBV3-2) to TRBJ1-1; D is ambiguous. The V gene lost 1 base and the J gene lost 1 base, with 7 bases spanning the gap. This CDR3 spans 14 amino acids. Germline lookup yields CDR1 LGHDT and CDR2 YNNKEL (reference sequence).

J is TRBJ1-5 and V is TRBV28; D not resolved. The CDR3 runs to 14 residues. From germline, CDR1 is MDHEN and CDR2 SYDVKM. Trimming stripped 2 bases from V and 9 bases from J, with 14 bases between. The CDR3 is CASSLTGTIRPQHF. The CDR3 DNA is TGTGCCAGCAGTTTAACGGGAACCATTAGGCCCCAGCATTTT.

This clone appeared once. J is TRBJ2-2 and V is TRBV28; 9 bases are a match to TRBD1. Per germline, CDR1 MDHEN and CDR2 SYDVKM. The CDR3 runs to 15 residues. J lost 6 bases, V lost 6 bases, and 8 bases had no gene match. The CDR3 region is CASRNRGRMAGELFF. CDR3 sequence (DNA): TGTGCCAGCAGAAACAGGGGGCGCATGGCCGGGGAGCTGTTTTTT.

The rearrangement links TRBV5-1 to TRBJ2-2; a weak D match, TRBD2 (6 bases). Germline CDR1 reads SGHRS; CDR2 reads YFSETQ. V lost 4 bases to trimming and J lost 5 bases, with 15 bases between them. The CDR3 contains 15 residues. The CDR3 bases are TGCGCCAGCAGCCCCTCGGTTGGGGGGACCGGGGAGCTGTTTTTT. It codes for CASSPSVGGTGELFF.

V gene TRBV7-2 combines with J gene TRBJ1-3; D is perhaps TRBD1 (5 bases). Per germline, CDR1 SGHTA and CDR2 FQGNSA. CDR3 length equals 16 residues. Trimming cost V 5 bases and J 4 bases, with 18 bases left between them. The CDR3 loop is CASSPIRGTGGNTIYF. Written as DNA, the CDR3 is TGTGCCAGCAGCCCCATCCGGGGGACGGGGGGAAACACCATATATTTT.

The rearrangement uses TRBV7-9 and TRBJ2-3, with 9 bases lining up with TRBD2. Germline trimming cut 3 bases from V and 4 bases from J; bases unmatched to any gene: 5. This CDR3 comprises 15 residues. Looked up from germline, CDR1 is SEHNR and CDR2 is FQNEAQ (reference sequence). The CDR3 reads CASSFLAGAADTQYF. The CDR3 DNA sequence: TGTGCCAGCAGCTTCTTAGCGGGAGCGGCAGATACGCAGTATTTT.

V usage is TRBV2 and J usage is TRBJ2-6; maybe TRBD1 (5 bases). Germline V gene sequence: CDR1 SNHLY, CDR2 FYNNEI. There are 16 residues in the CDR3. Trimming took 8 bases from V and 3 from J, leaving 17 bases between them. The CDR3 reads CASCSAGSYGANVLTF. For the CDR3, the DNA is TGTGCCAGCTGTTCGGCAGGGTCTTATGGGGCCAACGTCCTGACTTTC.

This clone was picked up a small number of times. The V gene is TRBV1, the J gene TRBJ2-3; the D call in the table, TRBD2, was not verified against the DNA. TRBV1 is listed as a pseudogene. This CDR3 has 20 amino acids. The DNA for the CDR3 is TGCACCAGCAGCCAAGAAGGGACTAGCCCTTATATTACTTGCACAGATACGCAGTATTTT. Protein: CTSSQEGTSPYITCTDTQYF.

V usage is TRBV27 and J usage is TRBJ1-5; TRBD1 agrees at 7 bases. The junction had 9 bases not matched to a gene; V was cut back by 5 bases and J by 2 bases. The CDR3 runs 16 residues. Germline assignment: CDR1 MNHEY and CDR2 SMNVEV (reference sequence). CDR3 region: CASSSEGARGNQPQHF. In nucleotides, the CDR3 is TGTGCCAGCAGTAGCGAGGGGGCTAGGGGCAATCAGCCCCAGCATTTT.

The chain is built from TRBV6-6 and TRBJ1-2; no definite D call. The CDR3 covers 13 residues. V was cut by 7 bases and J by 0 bases, with 9 bases left in between. Germline-derived CDR1 and CDR2 are MNHNY and SVGAGI (reference sequence). The DNA of the CDR3 is TGTGCCAGCATCCGGGAAGCTAACTATGGCTACACCTTC. Its translation is CASIREANYGYTF.

The CDR3 nucleotides are TGTGCCAGCCGACCCCCAGGAGGCTCACCCCTCCACTTT. Translated, it gives CASRPPGGSPLHF. The chain links TRBV28 to TRBJ1-6; D remains ambiguous. Germline V gives CDR1 MDHEN, CDR2 SYDVKM. The V gene lost 8 bases and the J gene lost 10 bases, with 15 bases spanning the gap. The CDR3 has 13 amino acids.

The chain couples TRBV5-1 to TRBJ1-1, with D hard to call. Germline V lookup: CDR1 SGHRS, CDR2 YFSETQ. V was trimmed by 3 bases and J by 2 bases, leaving 11 bases between them. The CDR3 is 14 residues long. The CDR3 protein is CASSSSDRNTEAFF. The CDR3 DNA is TGCGCCAGCAGCTCGAGTGATCGAAACACTGAAGCTTTCTTT.

The chain uses TRBV2 and TRBJ2-1; 9 bases line up with TRBD1. Trimming at V came to 6 bases and at J to 6 bases, leaving 9 bases not matched to a gene. The CDR3 is made up of 15 amino acids. The germline CDR1 and CDR2 sequences are SNHLY and FYNNEI. DNA of the CDR3: TGTGCCAGCAGCCCACAGGGGGCTGAGGGCAATGAGCAGTTCTTC. Translation gives CASSPQGAEGNEQFF.

The J gene is TRBJ2-3, the V gene TRBV27, with 14 nucleotides matching TRBD2. Germline V gives CDR1 MNHEY, CDR2 SMNVEV (reference sequence). With 6 bases clipped from V and 4 bases from J, the junction kept 18 bases outside the gene matches. This CDR3 comprises 20 residues. The CDR3 loop reads CASSLTSRWRTSGGSDTQYF. CDR3 in DNA: TGTGCCAGCAGCCTAACCTCCAGGTGGAGGACTAGCGGGGGGTCAGATACGCAGTATTTT.

The rearrangement links TRBV6-5 to TRBJ1-1, with D uncertain. CDR1 is MNHEY and CDR2 is SVGAGI in the germline V gene. This CDR3 has 15 residues. Trimming took off 3 bases at V and 3 bases at J, with 14 bases between the two ends. The CDR3: CASSYGVVGDTEAFF. CDR3 sequence (DNA): TGTGCCAGCAGTTATGGGGTCGTGGGAGACACTGAAGCTTTCTTT.

This clone is deemed medium-sized. This chain connects TRBV28 to TRBJ2-6; 7 bases match TRBD1. The CDR3 consists of 17 residues. Per the germline V gene, CDR1 is MDHEN and CDR2 is SYDVKM. V gave up 5 bases and J gave up 0 bases; unmatched junction bases: 7. The CDR3 here is CASSATGAYSGANVLTF. The CDR3 DNA is TGTGCCAGCAGTGCAACAGGGGCCTACTCTGGGGCCAACGTCCTGACTTTC.

This clone was seen a single time. This chain connects TRBV6-1 to TRBJ2-7; unclear D gene. CDR3 size: 13 residues. Germline assignment: CDR1 MNHNS and CDR2 SASEGT. With 2 bases removed from V and 2 bases from J, the gap between germline ends came to 7 bases. CDR3 nucleotides: TGTGCCAGCAGTGAAATGGCCACCTACGAGCAGTACGTC. The encoded protein is CASSEMATYEQYV.

The chain has TRBV28 and TRBJ1-2; D not certain. This CDR3 has 12 residues. Deletions cut 7 bases from V and 1 base from J, with 7 bases between. Germline V gene lookup returns CDR1 MDHEN and CDR2 SYDVKM. CDR3: CASTRVNYGYTF. The CDR3, as DNA: TGTGCCAGCACGAGAGTTAACTATGGCTACACCTTC.

The chain joins TRBV6-5 to TRBJ1-1; D possibly corresponds to TRBD1 (6 bases). Trimming took off 6 bases at V and 6 bases at J, with 11 bases between the two ends. The CDR3 runs to 12 residues. CDR1 MNHEY and CDR2 SVGAGI come from the germline V gene. The CDR3 region is CASRARTAEAFF. CDR3 nucleotide sequence: TGTGCCAGCAGAGCAAGGACAGCTGAAGCTTTCTTT.

The genes are TRBV10-2 and TRBJ1-3, with a weak D call TRBD1 (6 bases). The CDR3 extends over 14 amino acids. CDR1 and CDR2 (germline): WSHSY, SAAADI. V was pared by 8 bases and J by 0 bases, with 11 bases between. The CDR3 sequence is CASRSGVSGNTIYF. CDR3 nucleotide sequence: TGCGCCAGCCGCTCAGGGGTCTCTGGAAACACCATATATTTT.

This chain connects TRBV4-3 to TRBJ2-2; D unresolved. V was cut by 1 base and J by 0 bases, with 9 bases left in between. This CDR3 has 16 residues. From germline, CDR1 is LGHNA and CDR2 YSLEER. The CDR3 region has the DNA TGCGCCAGCAGCCAAGCGATAGCCTCGAACACCGGGGAGCTGTTTTTT. Its protein product is CASSQAIASNTGELFF.

The J gene is TRBJ2-3, the V gene TRBV7-2; 11 positions agree with TRBD2. This CDR3 region has 18 residues. Germline trimming cut 5 bases from V and 1 base from J; bases unmatched to any gene: 11. Per the germline V gene, CDR1 is SGHTA and CDR2 is FQGNSA. The CDR3 coding sequence is TGTGCCAGCAGCCCCGGGTCGCTAGCGGGAGGTGGCACAGATACGCAGTATTTT. Protein: CASSPGSLAGGGTDTQYF.

The chain uses TRBV28 and TRBJ1-2, with 8 bases matching TRBD1. The junction had 14 bases not matched to a gene; V was cut back by 5 bases and J by 3 bases. This CDR3 contains 17 residues. Germline CDR1 is MDHEN and CDR2 is SYDVKM. DNA of the CDR3: TGTGCCAGCAGTCCACTCCAGGGGGCGATGATCGACTATGGCTACACCTTC. Encoded protein: CASSPLQGAMIDYGYTF.

The rearrangement links TRBV6-2 or TRBV6-3 to TRBJ2-4, with D perhaps matching TRBD1 (6 bases). Germline CDR1 and CDR2: MNHEY and SVGEGT. V was cut by 2 bases and J by 3 bases, with 17 bases left in between. This CDR3 is 17 amino acids long. The CDR3 here is CASSYVWGLKDKNIQYF. CDR3 bases: TGTGCCAGCAGTTACGTTTGGGGGCTGAAGGACAAAAACATTCAGTACTTC.

This sequence joins TRBV4-3 and TRBJ2-5; 11 bases match TRBD1. Germline V gene data show CDR1 as LGHNA and CDR2 as YSLEER. The length of the CDR3 is 18 residues. Unmatched junction bases numbered 15, after V lost 4 bases and J lost 5 bases. CDR3 amino acids: CASSRRWGGTGGLETQYF. The CDR3 coding sequence is TGCGCCAGCAGCCGTCGGTGGGGAGGGACAGGGGGTTTGGAGACCCAGTACTTC.